Below, 5 T cell receptor beta chains from the same sample are listed, as sequenced in a study of T-cell reconstitution after alpha-beta-depleted transplantation in children. A TCRbeta library incorporating unique molecular identifiers was prepared. TCRdb reprocessed the PCR reads via MiXCR and lists one record per CDR3 protein. The sample holds 140,000 or so distinct CDR3 sequences, around 8.5% seen once. Here the sequenced sample was PBMCs, mostly from graft donor cells, taken 180 days after TCRalphabeta/CD19-depleted stem cell transplant. The receptors derive from a female patient between 2 and 10 years old who had a stem cell transplant for congenital amegakaryocytic thrombocytopenia, so the T cells may come from the graft donor.

This clonotype was picked up a small number of times. The CDR3 is CASSENRRQEQFF. CDR3 DNA sequence: TGTGCCAGCAGTGAAAACCGAAGGCAAGAGCAGTTCTTC. The rearrangement links TRBV6-1 to TRBJ2-1; the D is unclear. CDR1 and CDR2 from the germline V gene are MNHNS and SASEGT. Trimming left V 2 bases short and J 10 bases short, with 12 bases between. This CDR3 comprises 13 residues.

This clonotype turned up a few times. The rearrangement joins TRBV5-1 to TRBJ2-5, with 8 bases that match TRBD1. V shed 4 bases and J 6 bases; nucleotides not matched to a gene: 14. CDR1 and CDR2 from the germline V gene are SGHRS and YFSETQ. This CDR3 is built from 16 residues. CDR3 in amino acids: CASSPSPPTGGKTQYF. In nucleotides, the CDR3 is TGCGCCAGCAGCCCATCGCCCCCCACAGGGGGGAAGACCCAGTACTTC.

This clonotype was recorded at least ten times. The CDR3 DNA reads TGTGCCAGCAGCCCTCGACAGGGAGGGCACTCGCGTTACAATGAGCAGTTCTTC. It codes for CASSPRQGGHSRYNEQFF. This chain links TRBV7-8 with TRBJ2-1, with D possibly called TRBD1 or TRBD2 (7 bases each). The CDR3 spans 18 residues. Germline V lookup: CDR1 SGHVS, CDR2 FQNEAQ. V was trimmed by 5 bases and J by 4 bases, leaving 24 bases between them.

This clonotype was detected ten times or more. This chain links TRBV20-1 with TRBJ1-4; TRBD1 is a possible D gene (5 bases). CDR1 and CDR2 (germline): DFQATT, SNEGSKA (reference sequence). This CDR3 contains 13 residues. Trimming cost V 3 bases and J 4 bases, with 9 bases left between them. The CDR3 sequence: CSASRDFNEKLFF. The DNA of the CDR3 is TGCAGTGCTAGCCGGGACTTTAATGAAAAACTGTTTTTT.

This clonotype was found many times. This rearrangement joins TRBV7-2 to TRBJ2-7; 9 nucleotides align to TRBD2. The germline V gene has CDR1 SGHTA and CDR2 FQGNSA. The CDR3 is 14 residues long. J lost 5 bases, V lost 5 bases, and 7 bases had no gene match. In DNA, the CDR3 is TGTGCCAGCAGCCGGGAGCGGGAGGACCACGAGCAGTACTTC. This gives the protein CASSREREDHEQYF.